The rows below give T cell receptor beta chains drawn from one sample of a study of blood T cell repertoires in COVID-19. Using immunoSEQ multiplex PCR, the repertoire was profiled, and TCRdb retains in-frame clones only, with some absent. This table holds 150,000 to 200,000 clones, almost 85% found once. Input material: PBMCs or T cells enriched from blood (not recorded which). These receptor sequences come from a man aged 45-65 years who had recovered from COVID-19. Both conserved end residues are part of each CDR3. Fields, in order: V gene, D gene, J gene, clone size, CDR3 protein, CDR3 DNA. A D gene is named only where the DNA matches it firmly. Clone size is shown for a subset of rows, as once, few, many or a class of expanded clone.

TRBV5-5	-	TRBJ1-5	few	CASSLADSSNQPQHF	TGTGCCAGCAGCTTGGCGGACAGTAGCAATCAGCCCCAGCATTTT
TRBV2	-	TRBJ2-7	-	CATPRNRAEQYF	TGTGCCACCCCTCGGAACAGGGCCGAGCAGTACTTC
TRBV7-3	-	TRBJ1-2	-	CASSSPGYGYTF	TGTGCCAGCAGCTCCCCCGGGTACGGCTACACCTTC
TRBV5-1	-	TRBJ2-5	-	CASNLKTQETQYF	TGCGCCAGCAACCTGAAGACTCAAGAGACCCAGTACTTC
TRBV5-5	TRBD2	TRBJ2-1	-	CASSLGLAGAYEQFF	TGTGCCAGCAGCTTGGGACTAGCGGGAGCGTATGAGCAGTTCTTC
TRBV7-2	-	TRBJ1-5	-	CASSLEDSSNQPQHF	TGTGCCAGCAGCTTAGAGGACAGTAGCAATCAGCCCCAGCATTTT
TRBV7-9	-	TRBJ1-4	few	CASSLVGGNEKLFF	TGTGCCAGCAGCTTAGTCGGCGGTAATGAAAAACTGTTTTTT
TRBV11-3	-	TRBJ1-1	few	CASSQANTEAFF	TGTGCCAGCAGCCAGGCGAACACTGAAGCTTTCTTT
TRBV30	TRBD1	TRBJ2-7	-	CASRPGTGNRQYF	TGTGCCTCCCGTCCGGGGACAGGGAATCGGCAGTACTTC
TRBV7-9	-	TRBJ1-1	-	CASSLDLGGMTEAFF	TGTGCCAGCAGCTTAGATCTCGGGGGTATGACTGAAGCTTTCTTT
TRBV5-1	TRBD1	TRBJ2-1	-	CASSLARDRTDEQFF	TGCGCCAGCAGCTTGGCTCGGGACAGGACCGATGAGCAGTTCTTC
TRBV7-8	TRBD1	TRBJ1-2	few	CASRGGTGNGYTF	TGTGCCAGCAGGGGCGGGACAGGGAATGGCTACACCTTC
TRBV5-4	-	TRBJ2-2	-	CASSTGGGAFTGELFF	TGTGCCAGCAGCACAGGGGGGGGAGCGTTCACCGGGGAGCTGTTTTTT
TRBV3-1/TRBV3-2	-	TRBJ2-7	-	CASSPPGWADEQYF	TGTGCCAGCAGCCCTCCGGGGTGGGCCGACGAGCAGTACTTC
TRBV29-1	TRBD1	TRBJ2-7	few	CSAPGQGLYEQYF	TGCAGCGCTCCGGGACAGGGGCTCTACGAGCAGTACTTC
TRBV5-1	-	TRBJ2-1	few	CASSLRGPYNEQFF	TGCGCCAGCAGCTTGAGGGGCCCTTACAATGAGCAGTTCTTC
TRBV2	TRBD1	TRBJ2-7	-	CASSDPRGRDRGPREQYF	TGTGCCAGCAGTGATCCTCGGGGCCGAGACAGGGGTCCCCGCGAGCAGTACTTC
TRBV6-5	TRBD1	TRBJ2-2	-	CASSRTGGIGELFF	TGTGCCAGCTCGAGGACAGGGGGTATCGGGGAGCTGTTTTTT
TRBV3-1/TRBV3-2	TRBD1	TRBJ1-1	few	CASSQGTGLPEAFF	TGTGCCAGCAGCCAAGGGACAGGGCTACCTGAAGCTTTCTTT
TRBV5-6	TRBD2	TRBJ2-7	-	CASSFSGSSYEQYF	TGTGCCAGCAGCTTTAGCGGGAGCTCCTACGAGCAGTACTTC
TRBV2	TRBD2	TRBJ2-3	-	CASGLAGHTDTQYF	TGTGCCAGCGGACTAGCGGGGCACACAGATACGCAGTATTTT
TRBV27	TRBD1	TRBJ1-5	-	CASSSTGRNSNQPQHF	TGTGCCAGCAGTTCGACAGGGAGAAATAGCAATCAGCCCCAGCATTTT
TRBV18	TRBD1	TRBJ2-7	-	CASSPGQGANEQYF	TGTGCCAGCTCACCAGGACAGGGGGCCAACGAGCAGTACTTC
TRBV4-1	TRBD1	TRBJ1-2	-	CASSQEDRDYGYTF	TGCGCCAGCAGCCAAGAGGACAGGGACTATGGCTACACCTTC
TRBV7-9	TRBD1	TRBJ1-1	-	CASSIGTGRMNTEAFF	TGTGCCAGCAGCATAGGGACAGGCAGGATGAACACTGAAGCTTTCTTT
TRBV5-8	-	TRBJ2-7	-	CASSLEGGARGEQYF	TGTGCCAGCAGCTTGGAAGGTGGAGCGCGTGGCGAGCAGTACTTC
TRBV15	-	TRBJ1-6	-	CATSREGAGPGGSPLHF	TGTGCCACCAGCAGAGAGGGAGCCGGACCCGGGGGTTCACCCCTCCACTTT
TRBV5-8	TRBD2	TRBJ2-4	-	CASSFLVTSGSKRAKNIQYF	TGTGCCAGCAGCTTTTTAGTCACTAGCGGGAGTAAAAGGGCCAAAAACATTCAGTACTTC
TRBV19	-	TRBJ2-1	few	CASTNMGASEQFF	TGTGCCAGTACCAACATGGGGGCCAGTGAGCAGTTCTTC
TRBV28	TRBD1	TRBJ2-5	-	CASSYRQGALDF	TGTGCCAGCAGTTACAGACAGGGTGCCCTCGACTTC
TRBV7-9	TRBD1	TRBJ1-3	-	CASSPRDRDRGSGNTIYF	TGTGCCAGCAGCCCGAGGGACCGGGACAGGGGCTCTGGAAACACCATATATTTT
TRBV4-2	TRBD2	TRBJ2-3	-	CASSQRLAEYTDTQYF	TGTGCCAGCAGCCAAAGACTAGCGGAATACACAGATACGCAGTATTTT
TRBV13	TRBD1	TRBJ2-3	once	CASSGQGHTQYF	TGTGCCAGCAGCGGACAGGGTCATACGCAGTATTTT
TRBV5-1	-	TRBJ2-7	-	CASRPLGDFGEQYF	TGCGCCAGCAGACCCCTAGGCGACTTCGGCGAGCAGTACTTC
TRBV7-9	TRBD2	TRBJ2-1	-	CASRGGSSYNEQFF	TGTGCCAGTAGGGGCGGGAGCTCCTACAATGAGCAGTTCTTC
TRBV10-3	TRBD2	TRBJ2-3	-	CAISEKRGADTQYF	TGTGCCATCAGTGAGAAGCGGGGTGCAGATACGCAGTATTTT
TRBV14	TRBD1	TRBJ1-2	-	CASSQDRGGAGGYTF	TGTGCCAGCAGCCAAGATCGAGGGGGCGCTGGTGGCTACACCTTC
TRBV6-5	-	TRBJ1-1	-	CASSYLQGSTEAFF	TGTGCCAGCAGTTACTTGCAGGGCTCTACTGAAGCTTTCTTT
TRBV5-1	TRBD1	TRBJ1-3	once	CASGEGAASGNTIYF	TGCGCCAGCGGTGAGGGGGCGGCCTCTGGAAACACCATATATTTT
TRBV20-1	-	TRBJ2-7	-	CSPRASDEQYF	TGCAGTCCCAGGGCTAGCGACGAGCAGTACTTC
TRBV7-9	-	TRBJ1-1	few	CASSRRGGYLNTEAFF	TGTGCCAGCAGCCGTCGGGGGGGCTACCTGAACACTGAAGCTTTCTTT
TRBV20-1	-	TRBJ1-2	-	CSGSLIQEVYGYTF	TGCAGTGGTAGTTTAATTCAGGAAGTGTATGGCTACACCTTC
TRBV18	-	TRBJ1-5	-	CASSPRGGKNQPQHF	TGTGCCAGCTCACCCCGCGGGGGAAAGAATCAGCCCCAGCATTTT
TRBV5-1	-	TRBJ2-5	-	CASSTLGGPQYF	TGCGCCAGCAGCACCCTCGGGGGACCCCAGTACTTC
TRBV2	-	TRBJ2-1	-	CASIEQGPTQFF	TGTGCCAGTATAGAACAGGGACCCACCCAGTTCTTC
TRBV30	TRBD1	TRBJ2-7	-	CAWSRDRSREQYF	TGTGCCTGGAGTCGGGACAGGTCTAGGGAGCAGTACTTC
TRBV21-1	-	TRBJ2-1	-	CASRNGTVSYNEQFF	TGTGCCAGCAGGAACGGGACAGTCTCCTACAATGAGCAGTTCTTC